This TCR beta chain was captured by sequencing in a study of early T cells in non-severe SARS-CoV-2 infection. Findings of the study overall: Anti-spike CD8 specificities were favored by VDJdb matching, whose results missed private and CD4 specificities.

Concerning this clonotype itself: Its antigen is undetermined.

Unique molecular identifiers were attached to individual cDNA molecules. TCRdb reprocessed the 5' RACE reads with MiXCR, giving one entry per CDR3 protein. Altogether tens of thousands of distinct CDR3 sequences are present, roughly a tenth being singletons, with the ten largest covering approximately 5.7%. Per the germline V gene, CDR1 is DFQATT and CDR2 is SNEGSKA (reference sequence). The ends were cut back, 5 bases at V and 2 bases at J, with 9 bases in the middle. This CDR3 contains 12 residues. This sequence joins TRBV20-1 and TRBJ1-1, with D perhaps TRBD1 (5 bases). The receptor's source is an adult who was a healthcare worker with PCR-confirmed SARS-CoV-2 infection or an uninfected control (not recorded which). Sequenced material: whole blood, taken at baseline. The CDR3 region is CSAAQGNTEAFF. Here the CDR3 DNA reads TGCAGTGCTGCCCAGGGAAACACTGAAGCTTTCTTT.